These T cell receptor beta chains were read from a single sample in a study of blood T cell repertoires in COVID-19. Clones were read by immunoSEQ multiplex PCR, and TCRdb kept only the in-frame ones, dropping some. The sample has roughly 460,000 clones, about 87% seen once. The specimen sequenced was peripheral blood. The receptors originated from a man between 18 and 35 years old with COVID-19, enrolled during active disease. Each CDR3 is given with its conserved first and last residue. D genes are given only for firm matches. The listing skips clone size in some rows; elsewhere it reads once, few, many or a size class.

d_call	v_call	j_call	clone_size	cdr3_aa	cdr3_nt
TRBD1	TRBV3-1/TRBV3-2	TRBJ1-1	-	CASSQDTGGSAFF	TGTGCCAGCAGCCAAGATACAGGGGGCTCGGCTTTCTTT
TRBD1	TRBV7-9	TRBJ1-1	-	CASSWDRGGKGTEAFF	TGTGCCAGCAGCTGGGACAGGGGAGGTAAAGGGACTGAAGCTTTCTTT
-	TRBV2	TRBJ2-2	-	CASRAGLDTGELFF	TGTGCCAGCAGAGCAGGGTTGGACACCGGGGAGCTGTTTTTT
-	TRBV11-3	TRBJ2-1	-	CASSPQYNEQFF	TGTGCCAGCAGCCCGCAGTACAATGAGCAGTTCTTC
TRBD2	TRBV2	TRBJ2-1	-	CATGTSGKYNEQFF	TGTGCCACTGGGACTAGCGGGAAATACAATGAGCAGTTCTTC
TRBD1	TRBV11-3	TRBJ1-6	-	CASSPSPGQVDSPLHF	TGTGCCAGCAGCCCTAGCCCGGGACAGGTGGATTCACCCCTCCACTTT
-	TRBV6-5	TRBJ1-1	once	CASSYEVNTEAFF	TGTGCCAGCAGTTACGAGGTGAACACTGAAGCTTTCTTT
-	TRBV13	TRBJ2-3	once	CASSLAVDTQYF	TGTGCCAGCAGCTTAGCTGTAGATACGCAGTATTTT
TRBD1	TRBV5-6	TRBJ1-2	-	CASSYEDRVVEGYTF	TGTGCCAGCAGCTACGAGGACAGGGTGGTAGAAGGCTACACCTTC
-	TRBV3-1/TRBV3-2	TRBJ2-3	-	CASSNRASTDTQYF	TGTGCCAGCAGTAACAGAGCTAGCACAGATACGCAGTATTTT
-	TRBV30	TRBJ1-1	-	CAWSFGSNTEAFF	TGTGCCTGGAGTTTCGGGTCGAACACTGAAGCTTTCTTT
-	TRBV9	TRBJ1-1	-	CASSVGLAMNTEAFF	TGTGCCAGCAGCGTCGGACTGGCAATGAACACTGAAGCTTTCTTT